This TCR beta chain was recovered during a study of identical twins. About this clonotype itself: Its antigen is unknown.

V shed 4 bases, J shed 6 bases, and the junction held 6 bases outside the gene matches. This CDR3 is 15 amino acids long. CDR1 is SGHAT, CDR2 FQNNGV, per germline. The study, taken as a whole, reports: Researchers reported weaker excess twin sharing in beta out-of-frame sequences. Models underestimated TCR alpha sharing (out-of-frame) in monozygotic twins. Invariant MAIT and iNKT cells may have partly biased zero-insertion analyses.

Template switching added a universal primer site; cDNA carried unique molecular identifiers. Each CDR3 protein gets one entry after TCRdb re-called the 5' RACE reads with MiXCR. The sample has 1.5 million to 2 million distinct CDR3 sequences, 32% seen once. The chain links TRBV11-2 to TRBJ2-1, with 10 bases identical to TRBD2. The receptor comes from a newborn girl in good health. Sequencing was done on a sample of cord blood. The CDR3 nucleotides are TGTGCCAGCAGCTCGAATAGCGGGGGGACCAATGAGCAGTTCTTC. It encodes CASSSNSGGTNEQFF.